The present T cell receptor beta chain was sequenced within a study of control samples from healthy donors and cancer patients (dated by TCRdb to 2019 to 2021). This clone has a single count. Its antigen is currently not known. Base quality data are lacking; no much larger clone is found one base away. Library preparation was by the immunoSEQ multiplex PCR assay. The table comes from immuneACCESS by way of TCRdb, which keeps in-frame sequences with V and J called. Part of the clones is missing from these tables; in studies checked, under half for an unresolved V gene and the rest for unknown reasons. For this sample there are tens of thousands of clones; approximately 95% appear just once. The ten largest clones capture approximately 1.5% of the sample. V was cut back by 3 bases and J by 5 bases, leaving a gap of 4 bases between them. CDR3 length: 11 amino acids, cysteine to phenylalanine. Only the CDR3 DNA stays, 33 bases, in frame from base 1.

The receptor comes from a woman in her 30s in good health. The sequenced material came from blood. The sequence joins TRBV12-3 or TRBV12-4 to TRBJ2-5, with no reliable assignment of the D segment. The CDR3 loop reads CASSLTETQYF. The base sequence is TGTGCCAGCAGTTTGACGGAGACCCAGTACTTC.